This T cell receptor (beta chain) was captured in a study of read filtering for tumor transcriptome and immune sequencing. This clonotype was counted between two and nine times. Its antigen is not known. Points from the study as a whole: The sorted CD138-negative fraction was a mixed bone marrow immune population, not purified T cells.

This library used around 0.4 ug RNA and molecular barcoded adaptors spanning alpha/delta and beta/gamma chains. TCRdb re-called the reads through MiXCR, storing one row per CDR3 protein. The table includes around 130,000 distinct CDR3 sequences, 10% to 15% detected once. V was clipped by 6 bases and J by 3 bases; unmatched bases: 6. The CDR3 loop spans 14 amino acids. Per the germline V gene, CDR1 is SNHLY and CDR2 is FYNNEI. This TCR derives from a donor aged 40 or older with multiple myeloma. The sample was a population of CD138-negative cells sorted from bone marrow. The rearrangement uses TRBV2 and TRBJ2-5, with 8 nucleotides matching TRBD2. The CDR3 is CASRMTSAEETQYF. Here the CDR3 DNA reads TGTGCCAGCAGGATGACTAGCGCTGAAGAGACCCAGTACTTC.